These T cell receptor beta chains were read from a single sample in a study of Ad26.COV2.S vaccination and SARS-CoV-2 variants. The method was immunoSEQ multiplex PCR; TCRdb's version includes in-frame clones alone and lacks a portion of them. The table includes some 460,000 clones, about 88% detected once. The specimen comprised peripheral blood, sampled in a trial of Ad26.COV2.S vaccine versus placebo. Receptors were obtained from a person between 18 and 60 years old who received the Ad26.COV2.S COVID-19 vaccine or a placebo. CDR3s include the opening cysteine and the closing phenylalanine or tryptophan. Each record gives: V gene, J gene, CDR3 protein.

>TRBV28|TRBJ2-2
CASSTGQGFFTGELFF
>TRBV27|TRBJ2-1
CASGGPYNEQFF
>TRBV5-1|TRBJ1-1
CASSLDSEAFF
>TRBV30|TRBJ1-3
CAWSFRGSGNTIYF
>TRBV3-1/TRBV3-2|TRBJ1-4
CASSHVAGRVGEKLFF
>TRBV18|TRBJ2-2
CASSKQGDTGELFF
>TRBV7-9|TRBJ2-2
CASSLTGRGRLGELFF
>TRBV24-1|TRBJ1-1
CATSDNRVNTEAFF
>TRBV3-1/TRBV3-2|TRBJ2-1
CASSQARLAGGRNEQFF
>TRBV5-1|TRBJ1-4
CASSLGQSTTNEKLFF
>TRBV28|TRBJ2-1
CASSSPAAGGRLNEQFF
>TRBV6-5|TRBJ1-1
CASSSPGTGGLLEAFF
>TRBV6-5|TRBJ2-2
CASTPGQGTGELFF
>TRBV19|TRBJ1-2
CASSMTGQNYGYTF
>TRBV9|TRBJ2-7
CASSPEGGALSYEQYF
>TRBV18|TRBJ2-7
CASSPSGHLGNSYEQYF
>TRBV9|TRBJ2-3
CASSEAGKAGTDTQYF
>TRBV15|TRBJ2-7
CATSREGRSYEQYF
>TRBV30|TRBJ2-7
CAWGISYEQYF
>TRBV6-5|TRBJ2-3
CASTKTGAPDTQYF
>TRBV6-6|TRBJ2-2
CASSLVGTGELFF
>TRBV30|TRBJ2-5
CAWSVLGVETQYF
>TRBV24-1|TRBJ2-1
CATRGPGQGPNEQFF
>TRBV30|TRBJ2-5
CAWATTSGGRETQYF
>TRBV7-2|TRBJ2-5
CASSLVRGRETQYF
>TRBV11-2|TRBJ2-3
CASSLISFQGGTDTQYF
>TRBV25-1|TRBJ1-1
CASTRGGLDTEAFF
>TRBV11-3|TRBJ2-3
CASSLGTSGAQYF
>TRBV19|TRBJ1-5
CASSMGRVGNQPQHF
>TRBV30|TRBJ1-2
CAWRTGGFNYGYTF
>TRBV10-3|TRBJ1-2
CAISTEEGRVGFGYTF
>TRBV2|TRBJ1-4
CASSAPAGNLATNEKLFF
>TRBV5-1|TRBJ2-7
CASSFLAGGSYEQYF
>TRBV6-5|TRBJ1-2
CASISGSVPYGYTF
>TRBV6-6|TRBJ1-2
CASSQAGDYGYTF
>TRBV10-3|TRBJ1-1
CATAVRDNTEAFF
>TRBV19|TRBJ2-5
CASGGVLGFQETQYF
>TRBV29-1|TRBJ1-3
CSVVWGRDGNTIYF
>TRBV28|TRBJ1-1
CASSPGQGATEAFF
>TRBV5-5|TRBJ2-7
CASSLAVGSYEQYF
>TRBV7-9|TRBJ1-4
CASSPKEGLAHVF
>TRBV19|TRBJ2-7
CASSTWTAEGYEQYF
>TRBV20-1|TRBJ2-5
CSAPQETQYF
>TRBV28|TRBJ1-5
CASSFRGGDNQPQHF
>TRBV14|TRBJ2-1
CASSGTSAHNQQFF
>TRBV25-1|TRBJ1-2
CASSGLLRSSYGYTF